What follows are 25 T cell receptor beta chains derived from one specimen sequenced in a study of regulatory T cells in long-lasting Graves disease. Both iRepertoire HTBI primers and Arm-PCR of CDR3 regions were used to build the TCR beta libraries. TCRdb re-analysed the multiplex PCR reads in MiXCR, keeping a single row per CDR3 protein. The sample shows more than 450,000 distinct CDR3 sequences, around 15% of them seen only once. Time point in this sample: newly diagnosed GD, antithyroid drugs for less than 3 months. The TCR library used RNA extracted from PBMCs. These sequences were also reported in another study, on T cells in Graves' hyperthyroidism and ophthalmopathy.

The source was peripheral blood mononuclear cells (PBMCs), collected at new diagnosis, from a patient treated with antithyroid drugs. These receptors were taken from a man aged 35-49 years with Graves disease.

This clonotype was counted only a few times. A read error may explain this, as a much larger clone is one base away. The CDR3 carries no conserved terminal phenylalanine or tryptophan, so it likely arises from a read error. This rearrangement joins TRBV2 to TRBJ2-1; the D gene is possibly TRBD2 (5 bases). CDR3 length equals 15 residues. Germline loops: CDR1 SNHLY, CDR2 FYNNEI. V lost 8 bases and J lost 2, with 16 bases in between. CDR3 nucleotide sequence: TGTGCCAGCCAGCAAGAACTAGATACCTACAATGAGCAGTTCATC. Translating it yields CASQQELDTYNEQFI.

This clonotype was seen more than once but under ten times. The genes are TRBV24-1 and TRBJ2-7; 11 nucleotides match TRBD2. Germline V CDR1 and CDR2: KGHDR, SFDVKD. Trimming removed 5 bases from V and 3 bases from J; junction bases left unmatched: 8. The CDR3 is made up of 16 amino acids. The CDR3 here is CATSVSGTSGYYEQYF. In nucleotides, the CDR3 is TGTGCCACCAGTGTCTCCGGGACTAGCGGATACTACGAGCAGTACTTC.

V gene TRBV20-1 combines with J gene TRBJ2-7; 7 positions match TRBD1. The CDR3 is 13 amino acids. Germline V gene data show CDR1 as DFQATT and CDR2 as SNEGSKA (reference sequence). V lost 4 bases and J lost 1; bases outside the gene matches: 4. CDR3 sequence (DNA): TGCAGTGCTATCGACAGGGCTTCCTACGAGCAGTACTTC. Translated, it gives CSAIDRASYEQYF.

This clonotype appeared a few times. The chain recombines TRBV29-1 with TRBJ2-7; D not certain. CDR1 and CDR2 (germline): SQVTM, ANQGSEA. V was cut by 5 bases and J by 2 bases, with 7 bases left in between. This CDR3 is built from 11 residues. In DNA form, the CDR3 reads TGCAGCGTTCTCGAAACCTACGAGCAGTACTTC. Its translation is CSVLETYEQYF.

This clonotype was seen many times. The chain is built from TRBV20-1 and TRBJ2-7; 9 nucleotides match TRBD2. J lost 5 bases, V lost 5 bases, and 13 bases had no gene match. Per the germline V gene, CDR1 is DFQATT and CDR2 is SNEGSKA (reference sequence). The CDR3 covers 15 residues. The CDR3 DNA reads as TGCAGTGCTTCCCTTGTAGCGGGAGTTACCGACGAGCAGTACTTC. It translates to CSASLVAGVTDEQYF.

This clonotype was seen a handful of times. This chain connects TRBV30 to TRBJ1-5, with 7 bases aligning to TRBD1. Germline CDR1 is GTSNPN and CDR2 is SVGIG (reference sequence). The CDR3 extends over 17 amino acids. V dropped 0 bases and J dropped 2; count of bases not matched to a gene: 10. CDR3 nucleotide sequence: TGTGCCTGGAGTGTCCAGGGTGACAGGGTCGGCAATCAGCCCCAGCATTTT. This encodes CAWSVQGDRVGNQPQHF.

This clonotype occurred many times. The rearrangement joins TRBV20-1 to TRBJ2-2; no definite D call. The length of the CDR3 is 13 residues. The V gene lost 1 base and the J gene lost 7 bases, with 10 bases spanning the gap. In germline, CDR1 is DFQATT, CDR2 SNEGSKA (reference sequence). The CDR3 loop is CSARATANGELFF. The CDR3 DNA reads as TGCAGTGCTAGAGCAACGGCAAACGGGGAGCTGTTTTTT.

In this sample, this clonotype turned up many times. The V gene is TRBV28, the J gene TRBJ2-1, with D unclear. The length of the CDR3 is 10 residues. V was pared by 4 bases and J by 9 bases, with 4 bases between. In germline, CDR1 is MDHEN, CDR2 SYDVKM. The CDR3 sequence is CASSSSEQFF. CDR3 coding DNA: TGTGCCAGCAGTTCTTCTGAGCAGTTCTTC.

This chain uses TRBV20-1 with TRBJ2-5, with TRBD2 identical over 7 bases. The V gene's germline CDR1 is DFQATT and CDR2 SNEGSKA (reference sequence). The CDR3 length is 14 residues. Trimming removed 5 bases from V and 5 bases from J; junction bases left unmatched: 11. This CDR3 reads CSARVLGREETQYF. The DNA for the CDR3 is TGCAGTGCTCGGGTATTAGGGCGGGAGGAGACCCAGTACTTC.

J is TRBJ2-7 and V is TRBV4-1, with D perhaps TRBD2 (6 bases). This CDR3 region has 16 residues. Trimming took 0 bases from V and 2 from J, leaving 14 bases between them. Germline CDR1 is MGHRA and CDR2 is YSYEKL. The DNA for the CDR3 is TGCGCCAGCAGCCAAGATTCCGGCGGGACCGCCTACGAGCAGTACTTC. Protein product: CASSQDSGGTAYEQYF.

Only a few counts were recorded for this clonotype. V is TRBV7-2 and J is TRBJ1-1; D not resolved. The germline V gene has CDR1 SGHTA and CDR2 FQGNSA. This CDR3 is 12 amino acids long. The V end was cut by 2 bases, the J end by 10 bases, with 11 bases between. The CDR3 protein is CASSLLGLGAFF. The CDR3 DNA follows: TGTGCCAGCAGCTTATTGGGATTGGGAGCTTTCTTT.

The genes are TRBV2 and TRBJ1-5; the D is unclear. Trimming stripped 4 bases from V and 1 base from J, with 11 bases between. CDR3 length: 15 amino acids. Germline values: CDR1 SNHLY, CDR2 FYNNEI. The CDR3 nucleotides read TGTGCCAGCAGTGTGGTAGGGATGAGCAATCAGCCCCAGCATTTT. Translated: CASSVVGMSNQPQHF.

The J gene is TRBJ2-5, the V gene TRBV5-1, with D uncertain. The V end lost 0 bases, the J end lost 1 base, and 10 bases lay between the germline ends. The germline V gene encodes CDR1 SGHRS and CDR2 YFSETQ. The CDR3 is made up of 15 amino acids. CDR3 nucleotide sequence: TGCGCCAGCAGCTTGGCCTTGGGAACCCAAGAGACCCAGTACTTC. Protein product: CASSLALGTQETQYF.

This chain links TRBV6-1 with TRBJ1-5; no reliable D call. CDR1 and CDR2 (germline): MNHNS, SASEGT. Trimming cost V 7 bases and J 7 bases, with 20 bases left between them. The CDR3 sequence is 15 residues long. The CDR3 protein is CASNPFWGLNQPQHF. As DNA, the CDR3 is TGTGCCAGCAACCCCTTCTGGGGTTTAAACCAGCCCCAGCATTTT.

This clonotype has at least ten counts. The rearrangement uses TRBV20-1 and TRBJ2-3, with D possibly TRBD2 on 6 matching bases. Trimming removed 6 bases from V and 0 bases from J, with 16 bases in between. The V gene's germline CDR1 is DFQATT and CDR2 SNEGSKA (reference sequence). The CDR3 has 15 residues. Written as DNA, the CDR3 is TGCAGTGCCCCCCGGACTATTTCTAGCACAGATACGCAGTATTTT. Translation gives CSAPRTISSTDTQYF.

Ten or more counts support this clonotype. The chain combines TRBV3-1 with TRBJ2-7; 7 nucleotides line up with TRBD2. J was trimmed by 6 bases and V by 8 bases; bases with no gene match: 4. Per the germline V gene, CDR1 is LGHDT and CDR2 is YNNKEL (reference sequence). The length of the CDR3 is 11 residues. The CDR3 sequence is CASPVAGEQYF. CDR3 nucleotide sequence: TGTGCCAGCCCTGTAGCGGGCGAGCAGTACTTC.

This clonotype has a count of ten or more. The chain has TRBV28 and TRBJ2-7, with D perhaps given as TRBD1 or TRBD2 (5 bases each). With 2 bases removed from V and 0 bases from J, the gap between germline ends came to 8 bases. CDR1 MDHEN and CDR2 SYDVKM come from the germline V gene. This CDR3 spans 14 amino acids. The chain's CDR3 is CASSLPGSSYEQYF. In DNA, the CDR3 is TGTGCCAGCAGTTTACCAGGGAGCTCCTACGAGCAGTACTTC.

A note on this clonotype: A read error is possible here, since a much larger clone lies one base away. The CDR3 coding sequence is TGCGCCAGCAGCCAAGATTGGCCTAGCGCGAGGGCAGATCAGTTCTTC. It codes for CASSQDWPSARADQFF. The chain links TRBV4-1 to TRBJ2-1; weak D call: TRBD2 (6 bases). The germline V gene has CDR1 MGHRA and CDR2 YSYEKL. The CDR3 covers 16 residues. Trimming removed 0 bases from V and 13 bases from J, with 22 bases in between.

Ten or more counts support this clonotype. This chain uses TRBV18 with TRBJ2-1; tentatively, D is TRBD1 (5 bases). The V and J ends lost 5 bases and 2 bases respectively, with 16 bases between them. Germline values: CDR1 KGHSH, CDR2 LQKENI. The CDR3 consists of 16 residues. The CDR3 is CASSSLDSSTYNEQFF. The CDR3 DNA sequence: TGTGCCAGCTCATCTCTAGACAGCAGCACCTACAATGAGCAGTTCTTC.

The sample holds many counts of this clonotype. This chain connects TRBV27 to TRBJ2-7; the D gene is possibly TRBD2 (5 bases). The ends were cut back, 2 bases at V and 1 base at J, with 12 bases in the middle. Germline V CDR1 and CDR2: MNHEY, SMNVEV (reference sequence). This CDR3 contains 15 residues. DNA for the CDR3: TGTGCCAGCAGTTTAGAGGGCAGCACTTCCTACGAGCAGTACTTC. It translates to CASSLEGSTSYEQYF.

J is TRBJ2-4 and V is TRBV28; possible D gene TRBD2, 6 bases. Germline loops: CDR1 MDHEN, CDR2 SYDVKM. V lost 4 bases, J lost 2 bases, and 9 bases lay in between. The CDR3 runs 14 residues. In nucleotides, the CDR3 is TGTGCCAGCAGTTATGGGGGGACCAAAAACATTCAGTACTTC. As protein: CASSYGGTKNIQYF.

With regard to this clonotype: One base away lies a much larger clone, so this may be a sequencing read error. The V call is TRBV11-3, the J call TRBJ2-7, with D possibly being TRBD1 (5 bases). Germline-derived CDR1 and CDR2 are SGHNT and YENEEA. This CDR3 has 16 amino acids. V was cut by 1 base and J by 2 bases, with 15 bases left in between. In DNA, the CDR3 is TGTGCCAGCAGCTTAGTTGAGGCCAAGGGGACCTACGAGCAGTACTTC. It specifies CASSLVEAKGTYEQYF.

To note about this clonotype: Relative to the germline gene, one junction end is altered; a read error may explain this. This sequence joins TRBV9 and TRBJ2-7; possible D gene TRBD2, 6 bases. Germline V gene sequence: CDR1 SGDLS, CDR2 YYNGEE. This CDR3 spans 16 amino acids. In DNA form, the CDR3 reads TGTGCCAGCAGCGTTGCTCCGGGACTCAACTCCTACGGGCAGTACTTC. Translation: CASSVAPGLNSYGQYF.

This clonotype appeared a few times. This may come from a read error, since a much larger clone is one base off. CDR3 sequence (DNA): TGTGCCAGCAGACCGACAGGGGGCACCTATGGCTACACCTTC. It specifies CASRPTGGTYGYTF. The chain joins TRBV3-1 to TRBJ1-2; TRBD1 agrees at 10 bases. With V trimmed by 6 bases and J by 4 bases, 5 bases remained unmatched. This CDR3 has 14 amino acids. Per germline, CDR1 LGHDT and CDR2 YNNKEL (reference sequence).

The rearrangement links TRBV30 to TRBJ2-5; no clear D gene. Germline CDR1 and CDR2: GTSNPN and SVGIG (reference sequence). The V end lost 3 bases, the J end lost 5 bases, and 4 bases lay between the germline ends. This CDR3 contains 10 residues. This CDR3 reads CAWRAETQYF. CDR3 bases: TGTGCCTGGAGGGCGGAGACCCAGTACTTC. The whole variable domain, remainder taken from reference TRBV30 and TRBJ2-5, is SQTIHQWPATLVQPVGSPLSLECTVEGTSNPNLYWYRQAAGRGLQLLFYSVGIGQISSEVPQNLSASRPQDRQFILSSKKLLLSDSGFYLCAWRAETQYFGPGTRLLVL.